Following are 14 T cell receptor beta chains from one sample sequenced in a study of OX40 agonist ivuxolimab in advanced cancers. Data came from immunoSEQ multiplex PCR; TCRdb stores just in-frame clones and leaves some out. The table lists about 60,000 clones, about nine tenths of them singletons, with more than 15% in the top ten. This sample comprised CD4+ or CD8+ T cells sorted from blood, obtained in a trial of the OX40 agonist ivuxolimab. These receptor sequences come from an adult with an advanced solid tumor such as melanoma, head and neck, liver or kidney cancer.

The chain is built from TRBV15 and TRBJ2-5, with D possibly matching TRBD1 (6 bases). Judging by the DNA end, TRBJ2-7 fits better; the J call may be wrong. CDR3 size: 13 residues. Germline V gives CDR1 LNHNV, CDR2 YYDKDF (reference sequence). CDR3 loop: CATSRQQGYEQYF. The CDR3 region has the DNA TGTGCCACCAGCAGACAACAGGGCTACGAGCAGTACTTC.

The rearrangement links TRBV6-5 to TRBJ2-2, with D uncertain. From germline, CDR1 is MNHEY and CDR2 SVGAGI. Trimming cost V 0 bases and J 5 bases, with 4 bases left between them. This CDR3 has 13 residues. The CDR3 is CASSYSGTGELFF. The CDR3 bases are TGTGCCAGCAGTTACTCGGGAACCGGGGAGCTGTTTTTT.

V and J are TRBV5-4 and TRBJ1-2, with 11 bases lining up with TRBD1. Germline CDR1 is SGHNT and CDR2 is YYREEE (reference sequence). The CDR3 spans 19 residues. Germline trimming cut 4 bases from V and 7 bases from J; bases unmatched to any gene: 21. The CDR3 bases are TGTGCCAGCAGCCAACCTACCGGGACAGGGGGGACGCAGTCTCGTGGCTACACCTTC. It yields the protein CASSQPTGTGGTQSRGYTF.

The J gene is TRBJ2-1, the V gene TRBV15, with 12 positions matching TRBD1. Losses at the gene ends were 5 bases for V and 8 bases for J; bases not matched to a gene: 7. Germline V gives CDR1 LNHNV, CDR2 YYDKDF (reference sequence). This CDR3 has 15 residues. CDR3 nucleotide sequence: TGTGCCACCAGCGGCCGGGACAGGGGGCCCCATGAGCAGTTCTTC. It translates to CATSGRDRGPHEQFF.

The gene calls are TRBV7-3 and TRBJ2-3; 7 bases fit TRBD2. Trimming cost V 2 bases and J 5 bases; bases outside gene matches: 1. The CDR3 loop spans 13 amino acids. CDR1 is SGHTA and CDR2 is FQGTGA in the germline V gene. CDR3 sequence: CASSLAGVDTQYF. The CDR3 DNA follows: TGTGCCAGCAGCTTAGCGGGAGTAGATACGCAGTATTTT.

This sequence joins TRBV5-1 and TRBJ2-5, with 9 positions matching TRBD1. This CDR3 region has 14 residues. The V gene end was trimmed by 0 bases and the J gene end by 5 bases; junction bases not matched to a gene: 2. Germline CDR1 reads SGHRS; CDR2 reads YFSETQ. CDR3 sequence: CASSLGGQGETQYF. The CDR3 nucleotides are TGCGCCAGCAGCTTGGGGGGACAGGGCGAGACCCAGTACTTC.

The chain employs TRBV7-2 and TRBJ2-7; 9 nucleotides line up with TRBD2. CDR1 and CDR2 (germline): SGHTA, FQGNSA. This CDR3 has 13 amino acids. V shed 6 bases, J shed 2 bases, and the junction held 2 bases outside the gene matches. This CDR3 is CASRTSGTYEQYF. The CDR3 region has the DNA TGTGCCAGCAGGACTAGCGGTACCTACGAGCAGTACTTC.

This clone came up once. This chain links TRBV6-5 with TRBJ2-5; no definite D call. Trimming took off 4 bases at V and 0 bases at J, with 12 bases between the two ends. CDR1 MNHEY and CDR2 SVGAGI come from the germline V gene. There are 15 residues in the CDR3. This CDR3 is CASSFPRTDQETQYF. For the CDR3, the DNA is TGTGCCAGCAGTTTCCCCCGGACGGACCAAGAGACCCAGTACTTC.

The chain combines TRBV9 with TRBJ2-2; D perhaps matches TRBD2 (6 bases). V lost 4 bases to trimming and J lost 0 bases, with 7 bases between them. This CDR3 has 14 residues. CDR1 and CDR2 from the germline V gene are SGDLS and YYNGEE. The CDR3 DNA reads TGTGCCAGCAGCACGGGAGCGAACACCGGGGAGCTGTTTTTT. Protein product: CASSTGANTGELFF.

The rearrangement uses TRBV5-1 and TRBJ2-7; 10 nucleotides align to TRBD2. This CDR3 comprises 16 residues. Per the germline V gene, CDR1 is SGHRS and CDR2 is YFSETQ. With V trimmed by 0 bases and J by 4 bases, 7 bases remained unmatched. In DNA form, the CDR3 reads TGCGCCAGCAGCTTGGCGGCTAGCGGGAGTGGATACGAGCAGTACTTC. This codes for CASSLAASGSGYEQYF.

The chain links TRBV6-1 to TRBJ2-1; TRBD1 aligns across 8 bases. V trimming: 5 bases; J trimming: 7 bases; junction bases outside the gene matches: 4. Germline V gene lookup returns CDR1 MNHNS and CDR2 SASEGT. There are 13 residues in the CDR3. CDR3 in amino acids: CASSRRDRNEQFF. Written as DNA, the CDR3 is TGTGCCAGCAGTCGCCGGGACAGGAATGAGCAGTTCTTC.

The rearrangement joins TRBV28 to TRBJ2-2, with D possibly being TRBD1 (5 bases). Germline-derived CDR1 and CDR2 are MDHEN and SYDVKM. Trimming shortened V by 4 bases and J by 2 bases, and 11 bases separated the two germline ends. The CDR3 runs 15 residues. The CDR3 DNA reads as TGTGCCAGCAGTTACCGCAGGGTTAACACCGGGGAGCTGTTTTTT. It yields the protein CASSYRRVNTGELFF.

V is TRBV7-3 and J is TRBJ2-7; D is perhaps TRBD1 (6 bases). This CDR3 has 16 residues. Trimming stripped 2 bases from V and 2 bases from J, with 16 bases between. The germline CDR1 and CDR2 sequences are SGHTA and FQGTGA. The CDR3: CASSLGGRTDPYEQYF. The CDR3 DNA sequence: TGTGCCAGCAGCTTAGGGGGCCGGACCGACCCCTACGAGCAGTACTTC. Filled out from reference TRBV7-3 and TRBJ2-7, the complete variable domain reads GAGVSQTPSNKVTEKGKYVELRCDPISGHTALYWYRQSLGQGPEFLIYFQGTGAADDSGLPNDRFFAVRPEGSVSTLKIQRTERGDSAVYLCASSLGGRTDPYEQYFGPGTRLTVT.

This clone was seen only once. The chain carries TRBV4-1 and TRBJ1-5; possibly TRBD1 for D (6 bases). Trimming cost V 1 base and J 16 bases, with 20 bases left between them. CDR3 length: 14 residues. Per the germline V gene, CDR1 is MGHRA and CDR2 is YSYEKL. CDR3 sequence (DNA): TGCGCCAGCAGCCAAGTAGTTTCGACAGGAGGTCGACATTTT. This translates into CASSQVVSTGGRHF.